This TCR beta chain was retrieved from a study of Graves' ophthalmopathy and Graves' hyperthyroidism. This clonotype appeared many times. The CDR3 totals 16 residues. Germline V gene data show CDR1 as SEHNR and CDR2 as FQNEAQ (reference sequence). V dropped 2 bases and J dropped 0; count of bases not matched to a gene: 4. Amplifying from RNA transcripts, the study obtained TCR beta CDR3 regions. RT-PCR in the first round used HTBI primers; a second-round multiplex PCR followed. TCRdb analysed the multiplex PCR reads with MiXCR anew, one entry per CDR3 protein. The sample records roughly 51,000 distinct CDR3 sequences, around half being singletons.

This chain connects TRBV7-9 to TRBJ2-3, with 8 bases identical to TRBD2. The clonotype was recovered from an adult man with Graves' ophthalmopathy. The sequencing sample was made of peripheral blood. The CDR3 bases are TGTGCCAGCAGCTTATCAGCGGGGGCCAGCACAGATACGCAGTATTTT. Translating gives CASSLSAGASTDTQYF.